The text below deals with one T cell receptor (beta chain). Its antigen is currently unknown. Compared with germline, one end of the junction differs, possibly owing to a read error. A sample-barcoded 5' primer and a J-beta primer mix were used in a second PCR of about 7 to 12 cycles. In TCRdb, the 5' RACE reads were re-called with MiXCR into one record per CDR3 protein. The sample has some 1.4 million distinct CDR3 sequences; 42% are singletons. Germline CDR1 and CDR2: MNHNS and SASEGT. The CDR3 is made up of 13 amino acids. This entry belongs to a study of blood T cells in healthy people across ages. General study points: Researchers said unsorted PBMCs prevented a conclusive naive versus antigen-experienced comparison.

The rearrangement uses TRBV6-1 and TRBJ2-5; D not resolved. This clonotype originated in a woman under 30 in good health. Sequenced input: blood. The CDR3 DNA sequence: TGTGCCAGCTGTGACACTATCCAAGAGACCCAGTACTTC. Its protein product is CASCDTIQETQYF.